The 9 T cell receptor beta chains in this list originate from one sample, sequenced in a study of blood T cells in healthy people across ages (dated by TCRdb to 2013 to 2016). Library prep was done by 5' RACE. Sequencing was performed on an Illumina HiSeq 2500. A second PCR of about 7 to 12 cycles was performed with a sample-barcoded 5' primer and a J-beta primer mix. The public reads were reprocessed in TCRdb via fastp at Q25 and MiXCR, keeping in-frame beta chains. Here each entry gathers all rows of one CDR3 protein and keeps the most common genes and DNA. The sample includes 540,000 or so distinct CDR3 sequences, with 27% observed a single time. Of the sample, less than 20% is held by the ten largest clones. The sample taken for sequencing was blood. These receptors were collected from a woman in her sixties or seventies in good health.

Turning to this clonotype: An end of the junction does not agree with germline; a read error may underlie this. This chain links TRBV18 with TRBJ2-3; D gene unclear. CDR3 length: 13 residues. The V gene's germline CDR1 is KGHSH and CDR2 LQKENI. The CDR3 nucleotides are TGTGCCGGCTCACCACCGAGCACAGATACGCAGTATTTT. It is translated as CAGSPPSTDTQYF.

This clonotype was counted a single time. The CDR3 coding sequence is TGTGCCAGCTCACCCGTTATGAGCCAAGAGACCCAGTACTTC. Protein: CASSPVMSQETQYF. V and J are TRBV18 and TRBJ2-5; D unclear. Germline CDR1 and CDR2: KGHSH and LQKENI. The ends were cut back, 3 bases at V and 1 base at J, with 9 bases in the middle. The CDR3 spans 14 residues. The variable domain in full, completed from reference TRBV18 and TRBJ2-5, reads NAGVMQNPRHLVRRRGQEARLRCSPMKGHSHVYWYRQLPEEGLKFMVYLQKENIIDESGMPKERFSAEFPKEGPSILRIQQVVRGDSAAYFCASSPVMSQETQYFGPGTRLLVL.

The rearrangement joins TRBV12-3 or TRBV12-4 to TRBJ1-2; 8 bases match TRBD1. This CDR3 has 15 residues. Losses at the gene ends were 3 bases for V and 4 bases for J; bases not matched to a gene: 7. This CDR3 is CASSLDRAVGYGYTF. CDR3 nucleotide sequence: TGTGCCAGCAGTTTGGACAGGGCTGTTGGCTATGGCTACACCTTC.

CDR3 amino acids: CASSFPSVGGKLFF. Written as DNA, the CDR3 is TGTGCCAGCAGTTTCCCCTCGGTTGGCGGAAAACTGTTTTTT. The genes are TRBV28 and TRBJ1-4; D uncertain. Trimming removed 3 bases at V and 10 bases at J, with 15 bases between. The germline V gene has CDR1 MDHEN and CDR2 SYDVKM. The length of the CDR3 is 14 residues.

This sequence joins TRBV14 and TRBJ1-2; 7 nucleotides align to TRBD1. The CDR3 is 13 residues long. The trim removed 4 bases at V and 8 bases at J, leaving 7 bases unmatched. The V gene's germline CDR1 is SGHDN and CDR2 FVKESK. The CDR3 nucleotides are TGTGCCAGCAGCCTTTTGACAGGGTTCGGCTACACCTTC. Amino acid sequence: CASSLLTGFGYTF.

The chain employs TRBV5-5 and TRBJ1-5; D possibly corresponds to TRBD1 (5 bases). V was cut by 4 bases and J by 1 base, with 12 bases left in between. The germline V gene encodes CDR1 SGHKS and CDR2 YYEKEE (reference sequence). The CDR3 sequence is 15 residues long. The chain's CDR3 is CASSRDLGSNQPQHF. In DNA form, the CDR3 reads TGTGCCAGCAGCCGGGACCTTGGCAGCAATCAGCCCCAGCATTTT.

This clonotype was seen a handful of times. The chain recombines TRBV29-1 with TRBJ2-4; D not resolved. The CDR3 is made up of 12 amino acids. Germline V lookup: CDR1 SQVTM, CDR2 ANQGSEA. Trimming removed 7 bases from V and 10 bases from J, with 17 bases in between. CDR3 DNA sequence: TGCAGCGCGTATTGGCTGGACGAGATTCAGTACTTC. This translates into CSAYWLDEIQYF.

The chain uses TRBV7-6 and TRBJ2-3; TRBD1 agrees at 8 bases. V trimming: 1 base; J trimming: 5 bases; junction bases outside the gene matches: 11. This CDR3 has 17 residues. The germline CDR1 and CDR2 sequences are SGHVS and FNYEAQ. The CDR3 nucleotides are TGTGCCAGCAGCTTAGAAGGAGAGACAGGGGAGTTAGATACGCAGTATTTT. Translation gives CASSLEGETGELDTQYF. Complete variable domain (other parts from reference TRBV7-6 and TRBJ2-3): GAGVSQSPRYKVTKRGQDVALRCDPISGHVSLYWYRQALGQGPEFLTYFNYEAQQDKSGLPNDRFSAERPEGSISTLTIQRTEQRDSAMYRCASSLEGETGELDTQYFGPGTRLTVL.

Concerning this clonotype itself: An end of the junction differs from the germline gene, which may be a read error. The gene calls are TRBV12-3 or TRBV12-4 and TRBJ2-7; D ambiguous. Judging by the DNA end, TRBJ2-1 fits better; the J call may be wrong. This CDR3 has 13 residues. The CDR3 is CTSSMGLRVEQFF. The CDR3 DNA is TGTACCAGCAGTATGGGCCTTAGGGTTGAGCAGTTCTTC.